This entry lists 16 T cell receptor beta chains sequenced from one sample in a study of T cells in women clearing cervical HPV infection. Clones were read by immunoSEQ multiplex PCR, and TCRdb kept only the in-frame ones, dropping some. Found here are approximately 39,000 clones; the top ten clones hold roughly 4%. Sequenced material: blood buffy coat. The receptor source for this set is a woman aged 18 to 75 with a cervical HPV16 infection that either progressed to CIN3+ or cleared (not recorded which).

The CDR3 protein is CASSMGGSGGYEQYF. Incomplete CDR3 DNA: TGCGCCAGCAGCATGGGGGGTAGCGGGGGATACGAG. V gene TRBV5-1 combines with J gene TRBJ2-7; 9 bases are a match to TRBD2. The read stops 3 residues short of the end of the CDR3; the missing end is completed from the germline J gene. J lost 4 bases, V lost 4 bases, and 9 bases had no gene match. This CDR3 has 15 residues. Germline CDR1 and CDR2: SGHRS and YFSETQ.

As concerns this clone: The observed sequence ends 3 residues before the CDR3 terminus, with the missing tail filled in from the germline J gene. This sequence joins TRBV20-1 and TRBJ2-7, with TRBD1 matching 7 bases. The length of the CDR3 is 13 residues. V lost 3 bases, J lost 3 bases, and 5 bases stayed unmatched. Germline lookup yields CDR1 DFQATT and CDR2 SNEGSKA (reference sequence). The covered CDR3 bases are TGCAGTGCTAGGACAGGGCAATACTACGAG. It codes for CSARTGQYYE. The entire CDR3 reads CSARTGQYYEQYF.

Points on this clone: The observed sequence ends 3 residues before the CDR3 terminus, with the missing tail filled in from the germline J gene. The genes are TRBV7-2 and TRBJ1-2, with a tentative D call TRBD1 (6 bases). The germline CDR1 and CDR2 sequences are SGHTA and FQGNSA. V lost 4 bases and J 5 bases, leaving 11 bases between the germline ends. This CDR3 is built from 13 residues. Partial CDR3 DNA: TGTGCCAGCAGCTCCGACAGGATTTATGGC. As protein: CASSSDRIYG. The full CDR3 protein is CASSSDRIYGYTF.

In the case of this clone: The read terminates 3 residues before the CDR3 end, so the remaining end is supplied by the germline J gene. The gene calls are TRBV20-1 and TRBJ2-1; possibly TRBD1 or TRBD2 for D (5 bases each). CDR3 length: 12 amino acids. CDR1 and CDR2 from the germline V gene are DFQATT and SNEGSKA (reference sequence). Trimming took off 3 bases at V and 7 bases at J, with 10 bases between the two ends. The sequenced CDR3 bases are TGCAGTGCTAGGACAGAGGGGAATGAG. It yields the protein CSARTEGNE. The entire CDR3 is CSARTEGNEQFF.

Remarks on this clone: Read data end 3 residues before the CDR3 end; the end is taken from the germline J gene. The V call is TRBV4-1, the J call TRBJ1-2, with D possibly being TRBD1 (5 bases). This CDR3 is 15 amino acids long. From germline, CDR1 is MGHRA and CDR2 YSYEKL. CDR3 bases read: TGCGCCAGCAGCCAAGGGGGACTAGCTTCCTACGAC. Amino acids: CASSQGGLASYD. The whole CDR3 reads CASSQGGLASYDYTF.

For this clone: The sequenced fragment ends 3 residues before the CDR3 boundary, so the rest is inferred from the germline J gene. The chain has TRBV20-1 and TRBJ1-3, with 12 bases aligning to TRBD1. The germline V gene has CDR1 DFQATT and CDR2 SNEGSKA (reference sequence). With V trimmed by 6 bases and J by 6 bases, 15 bases remained unmatched. The CDR3 contains 17 residues. CDR3 bases read: TGCAGTGCCGCCGGGGACCCGGGACAGGGGGCTGAAAACACC. The encoded protein is CSAAGDPGQGAENT. The whole CDR3 reads CSAAGDPGQGAENTIYF.

A word on this clone: Read sequence stops 3 residues before the CDR3 end, and the germline J gene provides the missing end. The chain is built from TRBV30 and TRBJ1-2; 11 nucleotides align to TRBD1. Germline V gene sequence: CDR1 GTSNPN, CDR2 SVGIG (reference sequence). This CDR3 spans 14 amino acids. The sequenced part of the CDR3 DNA is TGTGCCTGGATGCTGGACAGGGGGCATAATGAC. Amino acids: CAWMLDRGHND. The CDR3 reads in full as CAWMLDRGHNDYTF.

The DNA read from the CDR3 is TGTGCCACCAGCAGAGATTATCAGGGAAATACTGAA. Amino acid sequence: CATSRDYQGNTE. The full CDR3 reads CATSRDYQGNTEAFF. The chain has TRBV15 and TRBJ1-1, with a possible D match to TRBD1 (5 bases). Read coverage stops 3 residues before the CDR3 terminus; the germline J gene supplies the remainder. Per the germline V gene, CDR1 is LNHNV and CDR2 is YYDKDF (reference sequence). V gave up 0 bases and J gave up 5 bases, with 13 bases separating them. The CDR3 extends over 15 amino acids.

Incomplete CDR3 DNA: TGTGCCAGCAGCGCTCAGGTCCCTGGGGCCAACGTC. This encodes CASSAQVPGANV. The complete CDR3 sequence is CASSAQVPGANVLTF. The gene calls are TRBV5-5 and TRBJ2-6; D remains unclear. The missing CDR3 end, 3 residues past where the read stops, is filled in from the germline J gene. CDR1 is SGHKS and CDR2 is YYEKEE in the germline V gene (reference sequence). V shed 4 bases and J shed 2 bases, with 10 bases lying between them. This CDR3 has 15 residues. Full variable domain (remainder filled in from reference TRBV5-5 and TRBJ2-6): DAGVTQSPTHLIKTRGQQVTLRCSPISGHKSVSWYQQVLGQGPQFIFQYYEKEERGRGNFPDRFSARQFPNYSSELNVNALLLGDSALYLCASSAQVPGANVLTFGAGSRLTVL.

Worth noting for this clone: The DNA ends 3 residues before the CDR3 does, and the rest of the CDR3 is filled in from the germline J gene. The chain is built from TRBV30 and TRBJ1-2; no reliable D call. This CDR3 contains 13 residues. Germline CDR1 GTSNPN, CDR2 SVGIG (reference sequence). CDR3 sequence: CAWSLRSGDDYTF. CDR3 bases read: TGTGCCTGGAGTCTACGGAGCGGGGATGAC.

Note on this clone: The CDR3 is cut off 3 residues early in the read; its end comes from the germline J gene. V gene TRBV2 combines with J gene TRBJ2-4; D may be TRBD1 (6 bases). Germline lookup yields CDR1 SNHLY and CDR2 FYNNEI. The CDR3 contains 14 residues. V shed 4 bases and J shed 8 bases, with 15 bases lying between them. Here the CDR3 reads CASSVRPQGHIQYF. The part of the CDR3 DNA that was read is TGTGCCAGCAGTGTTCGGCCACAGGGCCACATT.

Comments on this clone: The observed sequence ends 3 residues before the CDR3 terminus, with the missing tail filled in from the germline J gene. The rearrangement joins TRBV11-2 to TRBJ1-1; 7 bases agree with TRBD1. Germline loops: CDR1 SGHAT, CDR2 FQNNGV. This CDR3 comprises 15 residues. The V gene end was trimmed by 1 base and the J gene end by 3 bases; junction bases not matched to a gene: 5. The CDR3: CASSLVGGRDTEAFF. Partial CDR3 DNA: TGTGCCAGCAGCTTAGTAGGGGGCAGGGACACTGAA.

Details on this clone: The read falls 3 residues short of the CDR3 end, and the missing part is taken from the germline J gene. This sequence joins TRBV7-3 and TRBJ2-3, with D tentatively TRBD2 (6 bases). The CDR3 has 15 amino acids. Trimming removed 2 bases at V and 1 base at J, with 10 bases between. The germline V gene has CDR1 SGHTA and CDR2 FQGTGA. The CDR3 spells CASSLWGVGTDTQYF. The sequenced CDR3 bases are TGTGCCAGCAGCTTATGGGGGGTGGGCACAGATACG.

A remark on this clone: The read is 3 residues too short to cover the CDR3 end, so that end is filled in from the germline J gene. The chain carries TRBV5-1 and TRBJ2-3; 7 bases are a match to TRBD1. The CDR3 has 15 amino acids. V was clipped by 0 bases and J by 2 bases; unmatched bases: 3. The germline gives CDR1 SGHRS, CDR2 YFSETQ. The CDR3 loop reads CASSLGQGATDTQYF. The CDR3 DNA, read in part, is TGCGCCAGCAGCTTGGGACAGGGCGCCACAGATACG.

To note about this clone: The read stops 3 residues short of the end of the CDR3; the missing end is completed from the germline J gene. The genes are TRBV7-2 and TRBJ2-7; TRBD1 is a possible D gene (5 bases). The CDR3 has 14 amino acids. V was trimmed by 2 bases and J by 0 bases, leaving 8 bases between them. In germline, CDR1 is SGHTA, CDR2 FQGNSA. The covered CDR3 bases are TGTGCCAGCAGCTTACAGGGCTTCTCCTACGAG. Protein: CASSLQGFSYE. From start to end, the CDR3 is CASSLQGFSYEQYF.

Concerning this clone itself: The read terminates 3 residues ahead of where the CDR3 ends, so the germline J gene completes it. V usage is TRBV7-2 and J usage is TRBJ2-1; no clear D gene. The CDR3 has 14 amino acids. Germline V gene sequence: CDR1 SGHTA, CDR2 FQGNSA. V lost 1 base to trimming and J lost 5 bases, with 9 bases between them. Incomplete CDR3 DNA: TGTGCCAGCAGCTTAGTTACAGAGGACAATGAG. The encoded protein is CASSLVTEDNE. The CDR3 in its entirety is CASSLVTEDNEQFF.